The text below deals with one T cell receptor beta chain. This sample also contains other DNA sequences that code for the same CDR3. The sample is drawn from a study of blood T cell repertoires in COVID-19. For the study at large: Donors in the United States, Italy and Spain gave samples during acute or convalescent COVID-19. The cDNA or gDNA used as material had been derived from T cells, B-cell-depleted T cells, or PBMCs.

Across fewer than 25 US areas, participants ranged in age from 18 to 89 years. Cohort assignment relied on participant-reported clinical history. The protocol was immunoSEQ multiplex PCR, while the TCRdb copy is restricted to in-frame clones and leaves out a portion. The sample has about 340,000 clones, more than 90% seen once. The clonotype was recovered from a woman younger than 45 who had recovered from COVID-19. Sequences were obtained from PBMCs or T cells enriched from blood (not recorded which).

The CDR3: CASSFRGGYGYTF. Written as DNA, the CDR3 is TGTGCCAGCAGTTTTCGGGGTGGCTATGGCTACACCTTC. This chain joins TRBV28 and TRBJ1-2; D gene unclear. In germline, CDR1 is MDHEN, CDR2 SYDVKM. V was cut by 3 bases and J by 4 bases, with 9 bases left in between. The CDR3 loop spans 13 amino acids.